The 3 T cell receptor beta chains presented below share a single source sample, sequenced in a study of shared clonotypes between healthy human individuals. The repertoire was sequenced with immunoSEQ multiplex PCR; TCRdb's copy has only in-frame clones and lacks some. The top ten clones hold approximately 1.5% of a sample with approximately 980,000 clones, roughly 72% of them seen once. What was sequenced was memory CD4+ T cells sorted from blood. Specified subset: CD45RA-negative fraction. The receptors derive from a young man in good health.

V gene TRBV15 combines with J gene TRBJ2-3; D not resolved. V was pared by 6 bases and J by 6 bases, with 10 bases between. Germline assignment: CDR1 LNHNV and CDR2 YYDKDF (reference sequence). The CDR3 length is 12 residues. The CDR3 sequence is CATRGLLDTQYF. CDR3 nucleotide sequence: TGTGCCACCAGAGGCCTTTTGGATACGCAGTATTTT.

This chain connects TRBV5-4 to TRBJ1-5, with D unclear. With 0 bases removed from V and 1 base from J, the gap between germline ends came to 8 bases. The CDR3 consists of 15 residues. The germline CDR1 and CDR2 sequences are SGHNT and YYREEE (reference sequence). The DNA for the CDR3 is TGTGCCAGCAGCTTGGACCGCGCCAGCAATCAGCCCCAGCATTTT. It yields the protein CASSLDRASNQPQHF.

The gene calls are TRBV11-3 and TRBJ2-1; 10 bases are a match to TRBD1. The CDR3 loop spans 14 amino acids. Germline CDR1 reads SGHNT; CDR2 reads YENEEA. The V gene end was trimmed by 5 bases and the J gene end by 7 bases; junction bases not matched to a gene: 5. CDR3 sequence (DNA): TGTGCCAGCAGCCCGTGGACAGGGGGGAATGAGCAGTTCTTC. Its protein is CASSPWTGGNEQFF.